Presented here are 27 T cell receptor beta chains from one specimen sequenced in a study of regulatory T cells in long-lasting Graves disease. Researchers made TCR beta libraries by using iRepertoire HTBI primers and running Arm-PCR on CDR3 regions. MiXCR, applied by TCRdb to the multiplex PCR reads, yields one record per CDR3 protein. The sample holds about 470,000 distinct CDR3 sequences, less than 25% seen once. Time point specified: persistent/refractory GD, antithyroid drugs over 5 years with positive TRAb. With RNA extracted from PBMCs as input, the TCR library was made. This sample comprised peripheral blood mononuclear cells (PBMCs), obtained when the disease was refractory, from a patient treated with antithyroid drugs. All receptors derive from a female donor with Graves disease.

The chain combines TRBV9 with TRBJ2-1, with 16 bases identical to TRBD2. The CDR3 consists of 17 residues. Germline V lookup: CDR1 SGDLS, CDR2 YYNGEE. J lost 7 bases, V lost 2 bases, and 6 bases had no gene match. This CDR3 is CASSVGLAGGPLNEQFF. Here the CDR3 DNA reads TGTGCCAGCAGCGTGGGACTAGCGGGAGGGCCTCTTAATGAGCAGTTCTTC.

V is TRBV5-1 and J is TRBJ2-7, with a possible D match to TRBD2 (5 bases). CDR3 length: 14 amino acids. V was pared by 3 bases and J by 0 bases, with 10 bases between. Germline assignment: CDR1 SGHRS and CDR2 YFSETQ. The CDR3 sequence: CASSSGMGSYEQYF. The CDR3 DNA is TGCGCCAGCAGCTCGGGAATGGGCTCCTACGAGCAGTACTTC.

This clonotype was recorded a few times. The rearrangement uses TRBV29-1 and TRBJ1-5, with D unclear. Per the germline V gene, CDR1 is SQVTM and CDR2 is ANQGSEA. There are 14 residues in the CDR3. V was shortened by 3 bases and J by 3 bases, with 12 bases between the two germline ends. CDR3 amino acids: CSVECQASNQPQHF. CDR3 nucleotides: TGCAGCGTTGAGTGTCAGGCTTCCAATCAGCCCCAGCATTTT.

About this clonotype: A clone one base away is much larger, so this may be a read error. The genes are TRBV2 and TRBJ1-3, with 7 positions matching TRBD1. Germline V gene data show CDR1 as SNHLY and CDR2 as FYNNEI. Trimming removed 5 bases from V and 4 bases from J; junction bases left unmatched: 5. The CDR3 spans 14 residues. CDR3 residues: CASSPTGLGNTIYF. The CDR3 DNA is TGTGCCAGCAGTCCGACAGGGCTCGGAAACACCATATATTTT.

The chain uses TRBV7-6 and TRBJ1-1; no definite D call. The CDR3 has 14 residues. The germline V gene has CDR1 SGHVS and CDR2 FNYEAQ. The V end lost 1 base, the J end lost 6 bases, and 12 bases lay between the germline ends. CDR3 DNA sequence: TGTGCCAGCAGCTTAGGGGAAGCGGGTGCTGAAGCTTTCTTT. This codes for CASSLGEAGAEAFF. Supplemented by reference TRBV7-6 and TRBJ1-1, the full variable domain reads GAGVSQSPRYKVTKRGQDVALRCDPISGHVSLYWYRQALGQGPEFLTYFNYEAQQDKSGLPNDRFSAERPEGSISTLTIQRTEQRDSAMYRCASSLGEAGAEAFFGQGTRLTVV.

In nucleotides, the CDR3 is TGTGCCAGCAGTGAATTAGGGTTCGGTGAGACCCAGTACTTC. This sequence encodes CASSELGFGETQYF. The chain couples TRBV25-1 to TRBJ2-5; D ambiguous. Trimming removed 1 base at V and 5 bases at J, with 11 bases between. Germline V gene lookup returns CDR1 MGHDK and CDR2 SYGVNS. The CDR3 is made up of 14 amino acids.

This clonotype was observed at least ten times. The chain recombines TRBV5-1 with TRBJ1-6; D not certain. Germline-derived CDR1 and CDR2 are SGHRS and YFSETQ. V shed 1 base and J shed 4 bases, with 12 bases lying between them. There are 16 residues in the CDR3. CDR3 sequence reads: CASSLKGVVYNSPLHF. The DNA for the CDR3 is TGCGCCAGCAGCTTGAAAGGCGTCGTATATAATTCACCCCTCCACTTT.

This clonotype was seen repeatedly, ten times or more. The chain combines TRBV6-2 or TRBV6-3 with TRBJ2-7; 8 nucleotides align to TRBD1. Germline CDR1 is MNHEY and CDR2 is SVGEGT. V lost 2 bases to trimming and J lost 5 bases; unmatched junction nucleotides: 8. The CDR3 runs to 15 residues. In nucleotides, the CDR3 is TGTGCCAGCAGTTACCCGCGAGGGACAGGAGACGAGCAGTACTTC. Its protein product is CASSYPRGTGDEQYF.

Worth noting for this clonotype: At one end, the junction sequence differs from germline, possibly due to a read error. CDR3 in DNA: TGTGCCTGGAGTTTAACGGTAGCGGGAGAGGGCAACTTC. This gives the protein CAWSLTVAGEGNF. The V call is TRBV30, the J call TRBJ2-4; 9 bases map to TRBD2. The CDR3 extends over 13 amino acids. Germline CDR1 and CDR2: GTSNPN and SVGIG (reference sequence).

The V call is TRBV30, the J call TRBJ1-4; D unclear. V was cut by 0 bases and J by 0 bases, with 11 bases left in between. The CDR3 totals 16 residues. Germline loops: CDR1 GTSNPN, CDR2 SVGIG (reference sequence). The CDR3 DNA is TGTGCCTGGAGTGTACGCGGGATTACAACTAATGAAAAACTGTTTTTT. It encodes CAWSVRGITTNEKLFF. Filled out from reference TRBV30 and TRBJ1-4, the complete variable domain reads SQTIHQWPATLVQPVGSPLSLECTVEGTSNPNLYWYRQAAGRGLQLLFYSVGIGQISSEVPQNLSASRPQDRQFILSSKKLLLSDSGFYLCAWSVRGITTNEKLFFGSGTQLSVL.

This clonotype appeared once. Germline is not matched at one junction end, which may reflect a read error. The gene calls are TRBV5-4 and TRBJ1-5; tentative D call: TRBD1 (5 bases). The germline V gene has CDR1 SGHNT and CDR2 YYREEE (reference sequence). The CDR3 has 15 amino acids. CDR3 coding DNA: TGCGCCAGCAGCCAAAGTCCCCAGGGTGGACAGCCCCAGCATTTT. This encodes CASSQSPQGGQPQHF.

This clonotype was observed a few times. This chain connects TRBV7-9 to TRBJ1-2; no reliable D call. The CDR3 loop spans 13 amino acids. Germline loops: CDR1 SEHNR, CDR2 FQNEAQ (reference sequence). The germline V and J ends were trimmed by 4 bases and 7 bases, with 13 bases remaining between them. DNA of the CDR3: TGTGCCAGCAGCTCCCGACACAGATTTGGCTACACCTTC. This sequence encodes CASSSRHRFGYTF.

This clonotype showed up many times. The chain joins TRBV2 to TRBJ2-7; 9 nucleotides agree with TRBD2. Trimming cost V 10 bases and J 0 bases; bases outside gene matches: 10. The CDR3 runs to 15 residues. The germline gives CDR1 SNHLY, CDR2 FYNNEI. The CDR3 DNA sequence: TGTGCCACCATACTTGGGCGGGAGGGCTCCTACGAGCAGTACTTC. Protein sequence: CATILGREGSYEQYF.

The chain uses TRBV5-6 and TRBJ2-7; 8 nucleotides align to TRBD1. J was trimmed by 4 bases and V by 0 bases; bases with no gene match: 12. Germline CDR1 is SGHDT and CDR2 is YYEEEE. This CDR3 comprises 17 residues. CDR3 in DNA: TGTGCCAGCAGCTTGGTGGCGACAGGGGTCAGGGAATACGAGCAGTACTTC. It translates to CASSLVATGVREYEQYF. Filled out from reference TRBV5-6 and TRBJ2-7, the complete variable domain reads DAGVTQSPTHLIKTRGQQVTLRCSPKSGHDTVSWYQQALGQGPQFIFQYYEEEERQRGNFPDRFSGHQFPNYSSELNVNALLLGDSALYLCASSLVATGVREYEQYFGPGTRLTVT.

This clonotype appeared a few times. The chain has TRBV3-1 and TRBJ2-7, with D possibly TRBD2 on 5 matching bases. Trimming left V 0 bases short and J 4 bases short, with 16 bases between. Germline values: CDR1 LGHDT, CDR2 YNNKEL (reference sequence). This CDR3 is built from 16 residues. As DNA, the CDR3 is TGTGCCAGCAGCCAAGATATGGCCAGCGGTGATTACGAGCAGTACTTC. Translated: CASSQDMASGDYEQYF.

There are many counts of this clonotype. This sequence joins TRBV27 and TRBJ2-2; TRBD2 aligns across 7 bases. The CDR3 totals 16 residues. Germline CDR1 reads MNHEY; CDR2 reads SMNVEV (reference sequence). Losses at the gene ends were 6 bases for V and 3 bases for J; bases not matched to a gene: 10. The CDR3 DNA reads TGTGCCAGCAGCCCTCAGGCGGGGGAATACACCGGGGAGCTGTTTTTT. It is translated as CASSPQAGEYTGELFF.

Worth noting for this clonotype: Just one base apart from a much larger clone, this may be a read error. V usage is TRBV5-1 and J usage is TRBJ2-7, with 7 bases that match TRBD1. The CDR3 contains 14 residues. Germline V lookup: CDR1 SGHRS, CDR2 YFSETQ. In DNA, the CDR3 is TGCGCCGGCAGCTTGAGGGGGCCGAACTACGAGCAGTACTTC. Its translation: CAGSLRGPNYEQYF.

This clonotype was picked up many times. The V call is TRBV7-9, the J call TRBJ2-7; D is perhaps TRBD2 (6 bases). The V and J ends lost 4 bases and 7 bases respectively, with 20 bases between them. CDR3 length: 15 amino acids. Germline loops: CDR1 SEHNR, CDR2 FQNEAQ (reference sequence). The CDR3 loop reads CASSSTQEAGREQYF. The CDR3 bases are TGTGCCAGCAGCTCGACCCAAGAGGCGGGAAGGGAGCAGTACTTC. The entire variable domain, with the rest obtained from reference TRBV7-9 and TRBJ2-7, is as follows: DTGVSQNPRHKITKRGQNVTFRCDPISEHNRLYWYRQTLGQGPEFLTYFQNEAQLEKSRLLSDRFSAERPKGSFSTLEIQRTEQGDSAMYLCASSSTQEAGREQYFGPGTRLTVT.

This clonotype was detected many times. The chain employs TRBV5-1 and TRBJ1-1; D not resolved. Trimming stripped 4 bases from V and 4 bases from J, with 14 bases between. The germline V gene has CDR1 SGHRS and CDR2 YFSETQ. The CDR3 totals 14 residues. CDR3 sequence reads: CASSAWTGGTEAFF. The CDR3 DNA sequence: TGCGCCAGCAGCGCCTGGACCGGAGGCACTGAAGCTTTCTTT. Based on the CDR3 plus reference TRBV5-1 and TRBJ1-1, the full variable domain is KAGVTQTPRYLIKTRGQQVTLSCSPISGHRSVSWYQQTPGQGLQFLFEYFSETQRNKGNFPGRFSGRQFSNSRSEMNVSTLELGDSALYLCASSAWTGGTEAFFGQGTRLTVV.

This clonotype was counted once. The chain recombines TRBV12-3 or TRBV12-4 with TRBJ2-7, with D tentatively TRBD1 (5 bases). With 5 bases removed from V and 2 bases from J, the gap between germline ends came to 13 bases. This CDR3 comprises 14 residues. The CDR3 loop is CASSPLGRTYEQYF. CDR3 DNA sequence: TGTGCCAGCAGTCCCTTGGGGCGGACCTACGAGCAGTACTTC.

This clonotype was counted between two and nine times. The chain employs TRBV6-1 and TRBJ2-1; 8 nucleotides match TRBD2. The CDR3 is made up of 17 amino acids. The V gene end was trimmed by 2 bases and the J gene end by 0 bases; junction bases not matched to a gene: 6. The germline gives CDR1 MNHNS, CDR2 SASEGT. The DNA of the CDR3 is TGTGCCAGCAGTGAAAATCCGGGGGGGAGCTCCTACAATGAGCAGTTCTTC. Protein product: CASSENPGGSSYNEQFF.

This clonotype was observed at least ten times. The DNA of the CDR3 is TGTGCCAGCAGTCCGGGACAGTTAAATGAGCAGTTCTTC. As protein: CASSPGQLNEQFF. This sequence joins TRBV12-3 or TRBV12-4 and TRBJ2-1, with 7 bases that match TRBD1. V shed 5 bases, J shed 7 bases, and the junction held 5 bases outside the gene matches. The CDR3 consists of 13 residues.

The V gene is TRBV7-3, the J gene TRBJ2-7; maybe TRBD1 (5 bases). The CDR3 spans 14 residues. The V end was cut by 5 bases, the J end by 0 bases, with 11 bases between. Germline V lookup: CDR1 SGHTA, CDR2 FQGTGA. The CDR3 protein is CASSQAGNSYEQYF. CDR3 nucleotides: TGTGCCAGCAGCCAAGCAGGGAACTCCTACGAGCAGTACTTC. The entire variable domain, with the rest obtained from reference TRBV7-3 and TRBJ2-7, is as follows: GAGVSQTPSNKVTEKGKYVELRCDPISGHTALYWYRQSLGQGPEFLIYFQGTGAADDSGLPNDRFFAVRPEGSVSTLKIQRTERGDSAVYLCASSQAGNSYEQYFGPGTRLTVT.

A few counts support this clonotype. No conserved phenylalanine or tryptophan is present at the end of the CDR3, so a read error is the likely explanation. This rearrangement joins TRBV12-3 or TRBV12-4 to TRBJ2-7, with TRBD2 matching 12 bases. This CDR3 is 16 amino acids long. The V gene end was trimmed by 5 bases and the J gene end by 2 bases; junction bases not matched to a gene: 7. DNA for the CDR3: TGTGCCAGCAGTGTAACTAGCGGGAGGCTTCCCTACGAGCAGTACCTC. It yields the protein CASSVTSGRLPYEQYL.

This clonotype was counted at least ten times. The chain combines TRBV11-3 with TRBJ1-5; the match to TRBD1 covers 8 bases. The CDR3 consists of 16 residues. The V and J ends lost 5 bases and 5 bases, in that order; junction bases with no gene match: 11. Germline V CDR1 and CDR2: SGHNT, YENEEA. CDR3 DNA sequence: TGTGCCAGCAGCCGACAGGGGTTGATTAGGGATCAGCCCCAGCATTTT. It translates to CASSRQGLIRDQPQHF.

V is TRBV12-3 or TRBV12-4 and J is TRBJ2-2; no definite D call. The V and J ends lost 4 bases and 3 bases respectively, with 3 bases between them. The CDR3 extends over 12 amino acids. CDR3 DNA: TGTGCCAGCAGTTGGTACACCGGGGAGCTGTTTTTT. Protein product: CASSWYTGELFF.

The chain uses TRBV7-9 and TRBJ2-6; 11 bases map to TRBD2. Germline V CDR1 and CDR2: SEHNR, FQNEAQ (reference sequence). This CDR3 contains 19 residues. J gave up 2 bases and V 0 bases, and 6 bases lay outside the gene matches. The CDR3 DNA sequence: TGTGCCAGCAGCTTAGCTAGTCCTAGCGGGAGGACTGGGGCCAACGTCCTGACTTTC. Protein: CASSLASPSGRTGANVLTF.